The 15 T cell receptor beta chains below all came from one sample that was sequenced in a study of read filtering for tumor transcriptome and immune sequencing. The library was built from roughly 400 ng RNA with molecular barcoded adaptors for alpha/delta and beta/gamma chains. TCRdb re-called the reads with MiXCR, one entry per CDR3 protein. The table has around 31,000 distinct CDR3 sequences, around a sixth seen once. The source material was a population of CD138-negative cells sorted from bone marrow. All receptors derive from a donor aged 40 or over with multiple myeloma.

This clonotype has a count of ten or more. V is TRBV19 and J is TRBJ1-5, with a possible D match to TRBD1 (5 bases). V shed 9 bases and J shed 0 bases, with 21 bases lying between them. In germline, CDR1 is LNHDA, CDR2 SQIVND (reference sequence). The length of the CDR3 is 17 residues. The CDR3 spells CASQYRDSYYSNQPQHF. In DNA, the CDR3 is TGTGCCAGCCAGTATCGAGACAGCTATTATAGCAATCAGCCCCAGCATTTT.

Many counts were recorded for this clonotype. This rearrangement joins TRBV12-3 or TRBV12-4 to TRBJ1-5; D not certain. V lost 2 bases and J lost 4, with 9 bases in between. This CDR3 contains 14 residues. CDR3 DNA: TGTGCCAGCAGTTTACGGCCCGGGAATCAGCCCCAGCATTTT. It specifies CASSLRPGNQPQHF.

Of note for this clonotype: One base separates it from a far larger clone, so it is likely a read error. The V gene is TRBV6-6, the J gene TRBJ2-6; a possible D gene is TRBD1 (5 bases). V lost 5 bases to trimming and J lost 2 bases, with 16 bases between them. Per germline, CDR1 MNHNY and CDR2 SVGAGI (reference sequence). The CDR3 sequence is 17 residues long. This CDR3 is CASSGTTRGTGANVLTF. For the CDR3, the DNA is TGTGCCAGCAGTGGAACAACAAGGGGCACTGGGGCCAACGTCCTGACTTTC.

This clonotype came up a few times. J is TRBJ1-3 and V is TRBV9; D might be TRBD1 (5 bases). V lost 0 bases, J lost 3 bases, and 7 bases lay in between. Germline V lookup: CDR1 SGDLS, CDR2 YYNGEE. The CDR3 spans 14 residues. DNA of the CDR3: TGTGCCAGCAGCGTAGAAGGGGTTGGAAACACCATATATTTT. Translated: CASSVEGVGNTIYF.

This clonotype was observed at least ten times. The V and J genes are TRBV27 and TRBJ2-7; either TRBD1 or TRBD2 may fit D (6 bases each). V was clipped by 6 bases and J by 2 bases, with 14 bases between them. There are 14 residues in the CDR3. In germline, CDR1 is MNHEY, CDR2 SMNVEV (reference sequence). The CDR3 spells CASSDRGGTYEQYF. The CDR3, as DNA: TGTGCCAGCAGCGATAGAGGGGGGACCTACGAGCAGTACTTC.

This clonotype was recorded at least ten times. The genes are TRBV6-5 and TRBJ1-1, with 7 positions matching TRBD1. J was trimmed by 8 bases and V by 7 bases; bases with no gene match: 13. The CDR3 totals 14 residues. Per the germline V gene, CDR1 is MNHEY and CDR2 is SVGAGI. CDR3 amino acids: CASIKQGFSPEAFF. CDR3 DNA sequence: TGTGCCAGCATTAAACAGGGGTTCAGCCCGGAAGCTTTCTTT.

At least ten counts were recorded for this clonotype. The chain links TRBV5-1 to TRBJ2-2; D might be TRBD1 (5 bases). The V end was cut by 2 bases, the J end by 7 bases, with 12 bases between. The CDR3 runs to 14 residues. Germline V gene lookup returns CDR1 SGHRS and CDR2 YFSETQ. The CDR3 DNA is TGCGCCAGCAGCTTCCGGACATTTGGCGGGGAGCTGTTTTTT. This translates into CASSFRTFGGELFF.

This clonotype was observed at least ten times. V and J are TRBV7-9 and TRBJ1-1, with D possibly TRBD1 on 5 matching bases. The CDR3 spans 18 residues. The V and J ends lost 8 bases and 4 bases respectively, with 29 bases between them. From germline, CDR1 is SEHNR and CDR2 FQNEAQ (reference sequence). CDR3 region: CASGDDSLKIGGGTEAFF. CDR3 nucleotides: TGTGCCAGCGGAGATGACAGCTTAAAGATTGGCGGGGGCACTGAAGCTTTCTTT.

This clonotype was found many times. This rearrangement joins TRBV20-1 to TRBJ1-5, with 7 bases aligning to TRBD1. The junction had 8 bases not matched to a gene; V was cut back by 7 bases and J by 5 bases. Looked up from germline, CDR1 is DFQATT and CDR2 is SNEGSKA (reference sequence). The CDR3 sequence is 13 residues long. The CDR3 spells CSVGDTGDQPQHF. CDR3 nucleotide sequence: TGCAGTGTGGGGGACACAGGGGATCAGCCCCAGCATTTT.

The J gene is TRBJ2-7, the V gene TRBV20-1; the match to TRBD1 covers 7 bases. Looked up from germline, CDR1 is DFQATT and CDR2 is SNEGSKA (reference sequence). J was trimmed by 6 bases and V by 2 bases; bases with no gene match: 13. There are 15 residues in the CDR3. Written as DNA, the CDR3 is TGCAGTGCTAGATCCCCCGGGACAGATACTCCCGAGCAGTACTTC. Translated: CSARSPGTDTPEQYF.

Comments on this clonotype: A read error may be the cause here, since a much bigger clone is one base away. This sequence joins TRBV4-1 and TRBJ1-4; 14 nucleotides align to TRBD2. The J call may be mistaken, given a closer DNA end match to TRBJ2-3. The germline gives CDR1 MGHRA, CDR2 YSYEKL. The CDR3 loop spans 17 amino acids. Here the CDR3 reads CASSRDMGLAGVDTQYF. CDR3 nucleotide sequence: TGCGCCAGCAGCCGAGATATGGGACTAGCGGGAGTGGATACGCAGTATTTT.

The table lists this clonotype with many counts. This sequence joins TRBV20-1 and TRBJ1-5; weak D call: TRBD1 (6 bases). The CDR3 is 13 amino acids. V lost 6 bases, J lost 3 bases, and 12 bases lay in between. Germline assignment: CDR1 DFQATT and CDR2 SNEGSKA (reference sequence). The CDR3 coding sequence is TGCAGTGCCCTAGGGGGGTTCAATCAGCCCCAGCATTTT. Its protein is CSALGGFNQPQHF.

This clonotype was seen repeatedly, ten times or more. The rearrangement joins TRBV6-5 to TRBJ2-5; 7 nucleotides match TRBD1. CDR1 is MNHEY and CDR2 is SVGAGI in the germline V gene. This CDR3 spans 12 amino acids. Germline trimming cut 8 bases from V and 2 bases from J; bases unmatched to any gene: 2. CDR3 DNA sequence: TGTGCCAGCGGCAGGGGGCAAGAGACCCAGTACTTC. Translating gives CASGRGQETQYF.

About this clonotype itself: It is likely a read error: a sequence one base away is far more abundant. This chain uses TRBV7-9 with TRBJ1-4; D not resolved. CDR1 SEHNR and CDR2 FQNEAQ come from the germline V gene (reference sequence). CDR3 length equals 14 residues. The chain's CDR3 is CASSLGLAGDTPYF. The CDR3 DNA reads TGTGCCAGCAGTTTAGGACTAGCTGGCGATACGCCGTATTTT.

In regard to this clonotype: Just one base apart from a much larger clone, this may be a read error. V usage is TRBV12-3 or TRBV12-4 and J usage is TRBJ2-1; D is ambiguous. The CDR3 spans 13 residues. V lost 3 bases and J 5 bases, leaving 8 bases between the germline ends. CDR3 nucleotide sequence: TGTGCCAGCAGTTTTTACAATCACAATGAGCAGTTCTTC. Its translation is CASSFYNHNEQFF.